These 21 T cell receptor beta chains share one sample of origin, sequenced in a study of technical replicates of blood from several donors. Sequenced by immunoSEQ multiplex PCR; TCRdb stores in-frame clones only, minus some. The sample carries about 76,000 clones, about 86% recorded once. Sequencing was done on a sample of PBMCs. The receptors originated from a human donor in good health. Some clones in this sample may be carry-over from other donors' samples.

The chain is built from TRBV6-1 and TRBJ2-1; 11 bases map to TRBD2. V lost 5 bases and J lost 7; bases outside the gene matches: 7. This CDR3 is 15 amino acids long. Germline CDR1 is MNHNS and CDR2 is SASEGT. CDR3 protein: CASSIRPSGRNEQFF. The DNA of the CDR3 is TGTGCCAGCAGTATCCGGCCTAGCGGGAGGAATGAGCAGTTCTTC.

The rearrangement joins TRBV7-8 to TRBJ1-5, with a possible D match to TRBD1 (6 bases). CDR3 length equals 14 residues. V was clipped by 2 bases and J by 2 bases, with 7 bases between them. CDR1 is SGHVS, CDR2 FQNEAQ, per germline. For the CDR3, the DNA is TGTGCCAGCAGCTTATCAGGGGGCAATCAGCCCCAGCATTTT. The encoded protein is CASSLSGGNQPQHF.

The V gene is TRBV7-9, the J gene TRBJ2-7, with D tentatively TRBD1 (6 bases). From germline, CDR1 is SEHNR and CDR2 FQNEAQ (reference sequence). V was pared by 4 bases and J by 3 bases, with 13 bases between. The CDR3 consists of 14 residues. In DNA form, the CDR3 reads TGTGCCAGCAGCTCCCCACAGGGAGTCTACGAGCAGTACTTC. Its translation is CASSSPQGVYEQYF.

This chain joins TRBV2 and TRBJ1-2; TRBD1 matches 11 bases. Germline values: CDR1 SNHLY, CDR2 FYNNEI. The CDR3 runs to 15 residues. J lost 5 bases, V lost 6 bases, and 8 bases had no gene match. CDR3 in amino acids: CASSNPDRGLYGYTF. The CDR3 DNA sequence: TGTGCCAGCAGCAACCCGGACAGGGGGCTATATGGCTACACCTTC.

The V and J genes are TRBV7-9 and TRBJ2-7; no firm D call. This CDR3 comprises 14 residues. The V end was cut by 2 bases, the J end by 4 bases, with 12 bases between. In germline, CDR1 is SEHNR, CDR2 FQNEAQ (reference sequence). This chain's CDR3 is CASSLQVSPYEQYF. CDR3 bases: TGTGCCAGCAGCTTACAGGTTTCCCCTTACGAGCAGTACTTC.

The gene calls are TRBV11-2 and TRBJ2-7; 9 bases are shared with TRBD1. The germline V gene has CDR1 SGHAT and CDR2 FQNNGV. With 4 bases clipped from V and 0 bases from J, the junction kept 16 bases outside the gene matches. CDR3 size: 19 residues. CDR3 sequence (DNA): TGTGCCAGCAGCTCGATCCGGGACAGGGTTCCCCTGTCCTCCTACGAGCAGTACTTC. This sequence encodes CASSSIRDRVPLSSYEQYF. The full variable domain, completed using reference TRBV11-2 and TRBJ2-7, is EAGVAQSPRYKIIEKRQSVAFWCNPISGHATLYWYQQILGQGPKLLIQFQNNGVVDDSQLPKDRFSAERLKGVDSTLKIQPAKLEDSAVYLCASSSIRDRVPLSSYEQYFGPGTRLTVT.

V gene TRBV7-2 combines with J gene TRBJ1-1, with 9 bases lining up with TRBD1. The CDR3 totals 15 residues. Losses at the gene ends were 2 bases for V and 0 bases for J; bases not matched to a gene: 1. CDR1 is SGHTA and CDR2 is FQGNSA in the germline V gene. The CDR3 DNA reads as TGTGCCAGCAGCTTAAACAGGGGGCTGAACACTGAAGCTTTCTTT. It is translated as CASSLNRGLNTEAFF.

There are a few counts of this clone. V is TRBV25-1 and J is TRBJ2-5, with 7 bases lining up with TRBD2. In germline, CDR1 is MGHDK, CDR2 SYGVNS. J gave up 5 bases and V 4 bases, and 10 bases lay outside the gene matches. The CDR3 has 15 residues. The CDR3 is CASSVRLAVGETQYF. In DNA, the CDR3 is TGTGCCAGCAGTGTGCGACTAGCTGTTGGGGAGACCCAGTACTTC.

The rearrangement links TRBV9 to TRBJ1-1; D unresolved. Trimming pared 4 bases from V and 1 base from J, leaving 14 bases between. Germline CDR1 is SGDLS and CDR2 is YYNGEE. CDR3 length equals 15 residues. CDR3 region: CASSPYAGPNTEAFF. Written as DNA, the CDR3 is TGTGCCAGCAGCCCATACGCGGGCCCGAACACTGAAGCTTTCTTT.

In DNA form, the CDR3 reads TGTGCCAGCAGCAACCCTCGGGACTTCAAAGAGACCCAGTACTTC. It codes for CASSNPRDFKETQYF. V and J are TRBV5-4 and TRBJ2-5; a weak D match, TRBD2 (6 bases). Per germline, CDR1 SGHNT and CDR2 YYREEE (reference sequence). Trimming cost V 4 bases and J 3 bases, with 16 bases left between them. CDR3 length equals 15 residues.

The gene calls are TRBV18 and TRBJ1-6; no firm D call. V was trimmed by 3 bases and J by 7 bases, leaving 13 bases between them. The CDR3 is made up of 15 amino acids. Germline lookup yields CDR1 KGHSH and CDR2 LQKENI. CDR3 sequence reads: CASSPSASGNSPLHF. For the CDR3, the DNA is TGTGCCAGCTCACCCTCCGCCTCCGGGAATTCACCCCTCCACTTT.

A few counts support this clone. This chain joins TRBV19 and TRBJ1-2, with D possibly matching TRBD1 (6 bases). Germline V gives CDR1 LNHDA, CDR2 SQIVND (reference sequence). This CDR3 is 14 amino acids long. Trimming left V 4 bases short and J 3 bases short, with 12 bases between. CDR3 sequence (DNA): TGTGCCAGTAGTACAACAGGGTCGGACTATGGCTACACCTTC. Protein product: CASSTTGSDYGYTF.

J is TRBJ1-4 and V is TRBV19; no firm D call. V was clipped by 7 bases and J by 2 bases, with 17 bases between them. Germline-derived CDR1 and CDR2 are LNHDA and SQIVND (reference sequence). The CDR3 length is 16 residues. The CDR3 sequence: CASTANGRATNEKLFF. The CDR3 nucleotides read TGTGCCAGTACCGCCAACGGGAGGGCGACTAATGAAAAACTGTTTTTT. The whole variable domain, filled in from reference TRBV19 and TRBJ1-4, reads DGGITQSPKYLFRKEGQNVTLSCEQNLNHDAMYWYRQDPGQGLRLIYYSQIVNDFQKGDIAEGYSVSREKKESFPLTVTSAQKNPTAFYLCASTANGRATNEKLFFGSGTQLSVL.

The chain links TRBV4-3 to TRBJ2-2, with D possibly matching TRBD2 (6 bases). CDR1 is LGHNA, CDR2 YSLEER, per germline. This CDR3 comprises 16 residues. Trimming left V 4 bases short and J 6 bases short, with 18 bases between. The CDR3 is CASSRGASAVAGELFF. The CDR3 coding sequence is TGCGCCAGCAGCCGCGGGGCCAGCGCCGTGGCCGGGGAGCTGTTTTTT.

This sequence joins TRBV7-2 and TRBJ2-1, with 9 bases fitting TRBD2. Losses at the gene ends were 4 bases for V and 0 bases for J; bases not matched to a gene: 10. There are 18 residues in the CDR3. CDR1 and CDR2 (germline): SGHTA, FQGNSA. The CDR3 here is CASSSWTSVVSSYNEQFF. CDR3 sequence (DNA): TGTGCCAGCAGCTCCTGGACTAGCGTCGTTAGCTCCTACAATGAGCAGTTCTTC.

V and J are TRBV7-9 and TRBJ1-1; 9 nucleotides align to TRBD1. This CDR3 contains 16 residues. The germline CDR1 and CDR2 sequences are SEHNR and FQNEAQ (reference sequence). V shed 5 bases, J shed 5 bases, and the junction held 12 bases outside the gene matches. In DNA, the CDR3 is TGTGCCAGCAGCCCTGGGACAGGGACGTACGATACTGAAGCTTTCTTT. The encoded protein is CASSPGTGTYDTEAFF.

CDR3 in DNA: TGTGCCAGCCAGGGACAGAGCGGAAACACCATATATTTT. Translated: CASQGQSGNTIYF. The chain recombines TRBV9 with TRBJ1-3; 7 positions match TRBD1. Germline V gives CDR1 SGDLS, CDR2 YYNGEE. V was clipped by 7 bases and J by 4 bases; unmatched bases: 5. The CDR3 is 13 amino acids.

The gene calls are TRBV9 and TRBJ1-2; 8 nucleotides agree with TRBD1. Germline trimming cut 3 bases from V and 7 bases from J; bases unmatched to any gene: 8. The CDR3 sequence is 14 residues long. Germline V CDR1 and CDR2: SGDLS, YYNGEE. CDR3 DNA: TGTGCCAGCAGCGAATTAGGACAGGGATTTGGCTACACCTTC. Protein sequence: CASSELGQGFGYTF. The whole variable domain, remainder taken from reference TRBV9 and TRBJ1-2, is DSGVTQTPKHLITATGQRVTLRCSPRSGDLSVYWYQQSLDQGLQFLIQYYNGEERAKGNILERFSAQQFPDLHSELNLSSLELGDSALYFCASSELGQGFGYTFGSGTRLTVV.

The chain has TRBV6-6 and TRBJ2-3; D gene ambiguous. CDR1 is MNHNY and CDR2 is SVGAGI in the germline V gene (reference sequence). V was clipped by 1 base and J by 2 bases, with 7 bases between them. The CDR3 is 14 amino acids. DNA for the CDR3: TGTGCCAGCAGTTACTGGAGTTCCACAGATACGCAGTATTTT. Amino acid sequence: CASSYWSSTDTQYF.

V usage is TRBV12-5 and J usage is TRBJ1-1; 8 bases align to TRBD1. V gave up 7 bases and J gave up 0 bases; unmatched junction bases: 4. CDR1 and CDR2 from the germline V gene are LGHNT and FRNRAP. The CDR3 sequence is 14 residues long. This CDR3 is CASATDRVNTEAFF. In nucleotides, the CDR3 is TGTGCTAGTGCCACGGACAGGGTGAACACTGAAGCTTTCTTT. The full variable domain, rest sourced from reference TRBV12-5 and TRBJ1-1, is DARVTQTPRHKVTEMGQEVTMRCQPILGHNTVFWYRQTMMQGLELLAYFRNRAPLDDSGMPKDRFSAEMPDATLATLKIQPSEPRDSAVYFCASATDRVNTEAFFGQGTRLTVV.

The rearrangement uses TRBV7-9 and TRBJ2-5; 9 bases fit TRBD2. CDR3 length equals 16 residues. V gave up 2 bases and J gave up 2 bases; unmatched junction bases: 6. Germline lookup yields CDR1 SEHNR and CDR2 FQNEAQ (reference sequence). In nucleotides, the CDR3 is TGTGCCAGCAGCTTATACGGCGGGAGGGGTCAAGAGACCCAGTACTTC. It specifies CASSLYGGRGQETQYF.